The rows below give T cell receptor beta chains drawn from one sample of a study of shared clonotypes between healthy human individuals. The method was immunoSEQ multiplex PCR; TCRdb's version includes in-frame clones alone and lacks a portion of them. This sample has 1,500,000 or so clones; roughly 96% occur once, and the top ten carry 0.95% to 1.5%. The source material was naive CD4+ T cells sorted from blood. These receptor sequences come from a man younger than 45 in good health. The CDR3 runs from the conserved cysteine through the conserved F or W. The order of the fields is J gene, D gene, V gene, clone size, CDR3 DNA, CDR3 protein. A D gene is named only where the DNA matches it firmly. Clone size is not always given. Where it is, it says once, few, many or a class for expanded clones.

TRBJ2-5 . TRBV11-2 . TGTGCCAGCAGCGCCCCGGGCCCGGCCCAGTACTTC CASSAPGPAQYF
TRBJ2-3 . TRBV7-8 . TGTGCCAGCAGCTTAGCTGAAGGGACGGATACGCAGTATTTT CASSLAEGTDTQYF
TRBJ2-5 . TRBV10-3 . TGTGCCATCAGTGATTCAAGCGGGTACCAAGAGACCCAGTACTTC CAISDSSGYQETQYF
TRBJ2-1 . TRBV28 . TGTGCCAGCAACAGGCCTTACAATGAGCAGTTCTTC CASNRPYNEQFF
TRBJ2-6 . TRBV28 . TGTGCCAGCAGTATACTAAAGGTTTCTGGGGCCAACGTCCTGACTTTC CASSILKVSGANVLTF
TRBJ2-1 . TRBV20-1 . TGCAGTGCTCAGATGTACAATGAGCAGTTCTTC CSAQMYNEQFF
TRBJ2-3 TRBD2 TRBV28 . TGTGCCAGCAGCCCGGGGGGGACTAACACAGATACGCAGTATTTT CASSPGGTNTDTQYF
TRBJ2-3 TRBD1 TRBV6-6 . TGTGCCAGCAGGCGGACAGGGATAATGGATACGCAGTATTTT CASRRTGIMDTQYF
TRBJ1-4 TRBD1 TRBV7-9 . TGTGCCAGCAGAACAGGGGGCTTAACTAATGAAAAACTGTTTTTT CASRTGGLTNEKLFF
TRBJ2-1 TRBD1 TRBV7-2 . TGTGCCAGCAGCCGGGGACAGGAGCAGTTCTTC CASSRGQEQFF
TRBJ1-1 . TRBV6-6 once TGTGCCAGCAGTTATTTGGGGGGGAACACTGAAGCTTTCTTT CASSYLGGNTEAFF